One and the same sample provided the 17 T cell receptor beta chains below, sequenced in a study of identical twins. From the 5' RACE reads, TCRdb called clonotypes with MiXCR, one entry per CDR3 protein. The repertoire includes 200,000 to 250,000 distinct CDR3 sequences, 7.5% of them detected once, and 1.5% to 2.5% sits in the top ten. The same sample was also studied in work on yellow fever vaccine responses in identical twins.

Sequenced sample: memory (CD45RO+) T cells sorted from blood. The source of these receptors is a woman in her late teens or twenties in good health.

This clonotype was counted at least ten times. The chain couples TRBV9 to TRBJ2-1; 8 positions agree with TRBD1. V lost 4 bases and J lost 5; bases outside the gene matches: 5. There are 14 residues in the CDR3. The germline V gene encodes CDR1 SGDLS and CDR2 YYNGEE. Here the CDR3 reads CASSLRTGHNEQFF. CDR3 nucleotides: TGTGCCAGCAGCCTAAGGACAGGGCACAATGAGCAGTTCTTC.

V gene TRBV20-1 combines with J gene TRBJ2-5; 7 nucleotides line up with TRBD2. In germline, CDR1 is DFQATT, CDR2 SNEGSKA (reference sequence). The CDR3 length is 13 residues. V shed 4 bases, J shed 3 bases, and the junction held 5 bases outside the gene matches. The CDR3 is CSATPSGKETQYF. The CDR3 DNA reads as TGCAGTGCTACCCCTAGCGGTAAAGAGACCCAGTACTTC.

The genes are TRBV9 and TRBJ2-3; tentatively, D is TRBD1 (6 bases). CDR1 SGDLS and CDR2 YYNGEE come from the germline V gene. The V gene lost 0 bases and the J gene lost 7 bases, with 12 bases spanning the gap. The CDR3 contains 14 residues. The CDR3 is CASSVESRGNTQYF. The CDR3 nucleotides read TGTGCCAGCAGCGTAGAAAGCAGGGGAAATACGCAGTATTTT.

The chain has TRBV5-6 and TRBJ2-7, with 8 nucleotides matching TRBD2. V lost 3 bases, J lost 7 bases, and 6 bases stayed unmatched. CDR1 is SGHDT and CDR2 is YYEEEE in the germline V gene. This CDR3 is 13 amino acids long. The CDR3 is CASSSPSGGEQYF. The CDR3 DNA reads TGTGCCAGCAGCTCCCCGTCGGGGGGGGAGCAGTACTTC.

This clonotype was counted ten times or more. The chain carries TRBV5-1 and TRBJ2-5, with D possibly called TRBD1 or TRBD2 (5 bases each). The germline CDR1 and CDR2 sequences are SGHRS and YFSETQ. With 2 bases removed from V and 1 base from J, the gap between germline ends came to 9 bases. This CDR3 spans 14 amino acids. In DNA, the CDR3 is TGCGCCAGCAGCTTACCCGGGGCCCAAGAGACCCAGTACTTC. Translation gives CASSLPGAQETQYF. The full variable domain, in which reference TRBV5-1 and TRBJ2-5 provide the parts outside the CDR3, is KAGVTQTPRYLIKTRGQQVTLSCSPISGHRSVSWYQQTPGQGLQFLFEYFSETQRNKGNFPGRFSGRQFSNSRSEMNVSTLELGDSALYLCASSLPGAQETQYFGPGTRLLVL.

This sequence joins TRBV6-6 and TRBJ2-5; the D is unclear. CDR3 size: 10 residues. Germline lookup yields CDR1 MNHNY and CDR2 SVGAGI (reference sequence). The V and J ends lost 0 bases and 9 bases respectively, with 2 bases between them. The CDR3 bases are TGTGCCAGCAGTTACTCGCCCCAGTACTTC. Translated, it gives CASSYSPQYF.

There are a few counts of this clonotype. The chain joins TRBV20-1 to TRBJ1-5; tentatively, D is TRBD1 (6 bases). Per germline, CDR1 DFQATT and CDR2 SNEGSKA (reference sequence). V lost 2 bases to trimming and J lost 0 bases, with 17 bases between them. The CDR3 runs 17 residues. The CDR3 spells CSARIPGHSYSNQPQHF. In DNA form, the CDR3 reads TGCAGTGCTAGAATCCCGGGACACAGTTATAGCAATCAGCCCCAGCATTTT.

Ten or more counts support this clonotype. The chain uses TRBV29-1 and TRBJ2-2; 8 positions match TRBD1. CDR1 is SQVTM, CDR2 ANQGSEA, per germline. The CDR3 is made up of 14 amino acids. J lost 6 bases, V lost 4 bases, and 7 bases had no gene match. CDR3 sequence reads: CSVGSGGRAGELFF. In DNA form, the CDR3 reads TGCAGCGTTGGATCAGGGGGCAGAGCCGGGGAGCTGTTTTTT.

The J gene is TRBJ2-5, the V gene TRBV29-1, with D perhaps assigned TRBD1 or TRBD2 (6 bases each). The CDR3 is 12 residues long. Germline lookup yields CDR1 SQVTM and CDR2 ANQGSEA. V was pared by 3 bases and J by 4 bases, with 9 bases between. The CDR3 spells CSVDEGGETQYF. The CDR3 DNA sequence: TGCAGCGTTGACGAGGGGGGAGAGACCCAGTACTTC. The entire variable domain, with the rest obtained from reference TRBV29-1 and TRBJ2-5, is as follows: SAVISQKPSRDICQRGTSLTIQCQVDSQVTMMFWYRQQPGQSLTLIATANQGSEATYESGFVIDKFPISRPNLTFSTLTVSNMSPEDSSIYLCSVDEGGETQYFGPGTRLLVL.

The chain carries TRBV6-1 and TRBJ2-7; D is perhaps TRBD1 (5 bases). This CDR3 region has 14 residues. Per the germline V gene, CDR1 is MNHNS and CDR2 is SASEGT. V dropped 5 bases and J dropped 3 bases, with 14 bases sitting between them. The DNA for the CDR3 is TGTGCCAGCAGTAATCGGGCAGGGCACTACGAGCAGTACTTC. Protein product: CASSNRAGHYEQYF.

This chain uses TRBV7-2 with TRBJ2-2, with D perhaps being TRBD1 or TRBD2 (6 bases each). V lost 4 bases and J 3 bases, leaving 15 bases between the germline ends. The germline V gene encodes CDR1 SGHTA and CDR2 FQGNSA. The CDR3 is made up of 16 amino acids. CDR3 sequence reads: CASSSTGALHTGELFF. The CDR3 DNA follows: TGTGCCAGCAGCTCGACGGGGGCGTTGCACACCGGGGAGCTGTTTTTT.

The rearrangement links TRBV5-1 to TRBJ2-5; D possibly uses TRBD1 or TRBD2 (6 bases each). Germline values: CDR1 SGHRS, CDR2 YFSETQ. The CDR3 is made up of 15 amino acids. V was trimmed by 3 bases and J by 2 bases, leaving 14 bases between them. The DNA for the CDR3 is TGCGCCAGCAGCTGGGGGGACACAGGGCAAGAGACCCAGTACTTC. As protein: CASSWGDTGQETQYF.

CDR3 DNA: TGCAGTGCTTCCGGACAGATTACTACGGGGGATGGCTACACCTTC. It codes for CSASGQITTGDGYTF. V is TRBV20-1 and J is TRBJ1-2, with a possible D match to TRBD1 (6 bases). This CDR3 is built from 15 residues. Germline lookup yields CDR1 DFQATT and CDR2 SNEGSKA (reference sequence). Trimming removed 5 bases from V and 6 bases from J, with 22 bases in between.

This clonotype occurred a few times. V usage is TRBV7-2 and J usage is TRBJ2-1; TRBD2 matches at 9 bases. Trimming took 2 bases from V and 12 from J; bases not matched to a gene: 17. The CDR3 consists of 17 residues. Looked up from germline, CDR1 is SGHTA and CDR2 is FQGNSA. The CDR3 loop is CASSLQGQMWREGLQFF. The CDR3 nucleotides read TGTGCCAGCAGCTTACAGGGGCAGATGTGGCGGGAGGGGTTGCAGTTCTTC.

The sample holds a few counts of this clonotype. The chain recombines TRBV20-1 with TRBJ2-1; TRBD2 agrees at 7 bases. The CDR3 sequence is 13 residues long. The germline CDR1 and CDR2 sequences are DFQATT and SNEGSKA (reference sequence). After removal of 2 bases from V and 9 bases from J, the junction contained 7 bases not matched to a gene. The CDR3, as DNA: TGCAGTGCTAGATCGGCGGGAGAGGGTGAGCAGTTCTTC. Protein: CSARSAGEGEQFF.

CDR3 loop: CASSYRGGSDTEAFF. CDR3 nucleotide sequence: TGTGCCAGCAGTTACCGAGGGGGAAGCGACACTGAAGCTTTCTTT. The chain combines TRBV6-5 with TRBJ1-1; D might be TRBD1 (6 bases). The CDR3 sequence is 15 residues long. V lost 2 bases, J lost 3 bases, and 13 bases lay in between. Per germline, CDR1 MNHEY and CDR2 SVGAGI.

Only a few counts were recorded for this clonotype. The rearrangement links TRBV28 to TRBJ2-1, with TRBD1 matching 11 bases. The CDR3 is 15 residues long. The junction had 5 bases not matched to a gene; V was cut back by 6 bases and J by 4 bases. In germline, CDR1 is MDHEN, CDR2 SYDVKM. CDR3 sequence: CASRLGTGGYNEQFF. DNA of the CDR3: TGTGCCAGCAGACTCGGGACAGGGGGTTACAATGAGCAGTTCTTC.